Presented here are 11 T cell receptor beta chains from one specimen sequenced in a study of radiotherapy plus CTLA-4 blockade in lung cancer. TCRdb's copy holds only in-frame clones and misses some; the assay was immunoSEQ multiplex PCR. The sample lists tens of thousands of clones; around 85% were seen once. The sample consisted of peripheral blood, taken from a patient treated with radiotherapy plus ipilimumab. These receptors came from a human donor with non-small cell lung cancer who had a partial response to radiotherapy plus ipilimumab.

The chain recombines TRBV18 with TRBJ2-7, with 11 bases matching TRBD2. V lost 2 bases and J lost 3; bases outside the gene matches: 3. From germline, CDR1 is KGHSH and CDR2 LQKENI. The length of the CDR3 is 15 residues. This CDR3 is CASSPTSGSLYEQYF. The CDR3 nucleotides read TGTGCCAGCTCACCAACTAGCGGGAGTCTCTACGAGCAGTACTTC.

This rearrangement joins TRBV28 to TRBJ2-1; D perhaps matches TRBD1 (6 bases). Germline assignment: CDR1 MDHEN and CDR2 SYDVKM. CDR3 length: 15 residues. V was clipped by 5 bases and J by 6 bases, with 17 bases between them. The CDR3 DNA sequence: TGTGCCAGCAGTCTAAACACAGGGATTGGCAATGAGCAGTTCTTC. Its protein is CASSLNTGIGNEQFF.

CDR3 sequence reads: CASSLTRDYGYTF. CDR3 coding DNA: TGTGCCAGCAGCTTGACTAGGGACTATGGCTACACCTTC. The gene calls are TRBV7-2 and TRBJ1-2; D gene unclear. Trimming stripped 3 bases from V and 3 bases from J, with 8 bases between. This CDR3 is 13 amino acids long. Germline values: CDR1 SGHTA, CDR2 FQGNSA.

The chain is built from TRBV7-5 and TRBJ2-7; no DNA check was done on the table's D call, TRBD2. TRBV7-5 corresponds to a pseudogene. The CDR3 has 14 amino acids. The CDR3 loop reads CVRSFGLAGDEQYF. The CDR3 coding sequence is TGTGTCAGAAGCTTCGGACTAGCGGGAGACGAGCAGTACTTC.

This chain connects TRBV11-2 to TRBJ2-3; D possibly corresponds to TRBD2 (5 bases). V lost 8 bases and J lost 0, with 9 bases in between. The germline V gene encodes CDR1 SGHAT and CDR2 FQNNGV. The CDR3 extends over 13 amino acids. The CDR3, as DNA: TGTGCCAGCTTACGGGGAAGCACAGATACGCAGTATTTT. This translates into CASLRGSTDTQYF.

V usage is TRBV28 and J usage is TRBJ2-1; possibly TRBD1 for D (6 bases). V dropped 2 bases and J dropped 7 bases, with 6 bases sitting between them. Germline V gives CDR1 MDHEN, CDR2 SYDVKM. This CDR3 region has 12 residues. Here the CDR3 DNA reads TGTGCCAGCAGTTTAGACAGGAATGAGCAGTTCTTC. Amino acid sequence: CASSLDRNEQFF. Looking up the rest from reference TRBV28 and TRBJ2-1 gives the full variable domain: DVKVTQSSRYLVKRTGEKVFLECVQDMDHENMFWYRQDPGLGLRLIYFSYDVKMKEKGDIPEGYSVSREKKERFSLILESASTNQTSMYLCASSLDRNEQFFGPGTRLTVL.

The V call is TRBV7-8, the J call TRBJ1-5; 10 nucleotides line up with TRBD1. CDR3 length equals 13 residues. V was clipped by 1 base and J by 9 bases; unmatched bases: 0. The germline V gene encodes CDR1 SGHVS and CDR2 FQNEAQ. CDR3 residues: CASSLGTGGPQHF. CDR3 DNA: TGTGCCAGCAGCTTAGGGACAGGGGGGCCCCAGCATTTT.

This sequence joins TRBV30 and TRBJ2-1, with 10 bases matching TRBD2. Unmatched junction bases numbered 3, after V lost 7 bases and J lost 6 bases. Germline assignment: CDR1 GTSNPN and CDR2 SVGIG (reference sequence). CDR3 length: 12 amino acids. CDR3: CAFSGRFNEQFF. The CDR3 region has the DNA TGTGCCTTTAGCGGGAGGTTCAATGAGCAGTTCTTC.

The rearrangement uses TRBV18 and TRBJ1-2; D unresolved. The CDR3 covers 14 residues. V lost 5 bases to trimming and J lost 2 bases, with 12 bases between them. The V gene's germline CDR1 is KGHSH and CDR2 LQKENI. The CDR3 DNA follows: TGTGCCAGCTCATTATTAAGCGAGAACTATGGCTACACCTTC. This gives the protein CASSLLSENYGYTF. The whole variable domain, filled in from reference TRBV18 and TRBJ1-2, reads NAGVMQNPRHLVRRRGQEARLRCSPMKGHSHVYWYRQLPEEGLKFMVYLQKENIIDESGMPKERFSAEFPKEGPSILRIQQVVRGDSAAYFCASSLLSENYGYTFGSGTRLTVV.

The chain combines TRBV5-1 with TRBJ2-1; TRBD2 matches at 7 bases. This CDR3 region has 17 residues. With V trimmed by 1 base and J by 2 bases, 9 bases remained unmatched. CDR1 and CDR2 (germline): SGHRS, YFSETQ. CDR3 loop: CASSLTGLAATYNEQFF. CDR3 DNA sequence: TGCGCCAGCAGCTTGACTGGTCTAGCGGCAACCTACAATGAGCAGTTCTTC.

The rearrangement links TRBV6-5 to TRBJ1-3; possibly TRBD1 for D (6 bases). Per the germline V gene, CDR1 is MNHEY and CDR2 is SVGAGI. There are 14 residues in the CDR3. V was trimmed by 5 bases and J by 3 bases, leaving 11 bases between them. Here the CDR3 reads CASSPGQVGNTIYF. CDR3 DNA: TGTGCCAGCAGTCCGGGACAAGTTGGAAACACCATATATTTT.